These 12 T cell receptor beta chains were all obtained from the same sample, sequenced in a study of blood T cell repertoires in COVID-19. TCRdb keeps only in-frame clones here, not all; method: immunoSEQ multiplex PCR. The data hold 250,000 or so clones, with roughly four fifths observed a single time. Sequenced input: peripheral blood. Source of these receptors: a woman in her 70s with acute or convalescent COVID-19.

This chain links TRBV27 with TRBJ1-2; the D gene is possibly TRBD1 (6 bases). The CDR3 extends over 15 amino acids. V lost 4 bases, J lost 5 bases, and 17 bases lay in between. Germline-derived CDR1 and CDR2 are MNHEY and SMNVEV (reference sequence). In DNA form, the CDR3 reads TGTGCCAGCAGTTCCGAGGGGGAGGGCCGTTATGGCTACACCTTC. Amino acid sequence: CASSSEGEGRYGYTF.

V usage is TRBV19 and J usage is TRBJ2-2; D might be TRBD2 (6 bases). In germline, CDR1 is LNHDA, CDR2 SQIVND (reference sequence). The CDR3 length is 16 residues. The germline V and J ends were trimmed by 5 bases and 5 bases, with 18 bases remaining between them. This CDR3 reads CASSSPTRIITGELFF. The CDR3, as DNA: TGTGCCAGTAGTTCCCCGACTAGAATAATTACCGGGGAGCTGTTTTTT.

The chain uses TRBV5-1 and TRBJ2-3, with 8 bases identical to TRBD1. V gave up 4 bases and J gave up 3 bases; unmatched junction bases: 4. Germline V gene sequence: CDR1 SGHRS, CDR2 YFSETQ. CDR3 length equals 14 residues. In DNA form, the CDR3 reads TGCGCCAGCAGCGAGGACAGGGTAACAGATACGCAGTATTTT. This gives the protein CASSEDRVTDTQYF.

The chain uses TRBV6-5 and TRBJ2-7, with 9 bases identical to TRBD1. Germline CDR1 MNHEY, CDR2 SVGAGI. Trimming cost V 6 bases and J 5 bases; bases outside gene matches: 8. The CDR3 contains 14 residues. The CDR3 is CASRPGQGTNEQYF. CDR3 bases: TGTGCCAGCAGGCCGGGACAGGGCACCAACGAGCAGTACTTC.

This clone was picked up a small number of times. The CDR3 DNA reads as TGCGCCAGCAGTGACGGGAACTATGGCTACACCTTC. Translated, it gives CASSDGNYGYTF. The chain joins TRBV10-1 to TRBJ1-2; D is unresolved. Trimming cost V 3 bases and J 2 bases, with 4 bases left between them. Germline CDR1 WNHNN, CDR2 SYGVQD (reference sequence). CDR3 length: 12 residues.

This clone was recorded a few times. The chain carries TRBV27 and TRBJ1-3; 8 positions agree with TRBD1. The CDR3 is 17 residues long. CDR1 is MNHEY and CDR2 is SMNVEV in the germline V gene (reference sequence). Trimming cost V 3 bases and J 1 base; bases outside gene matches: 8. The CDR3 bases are TGTGCCAGCAGTTTCGGGACAGGACCTCAATCTGGAAACACCATATATTTT. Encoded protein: CASSFGTGPQSGNTIYF.

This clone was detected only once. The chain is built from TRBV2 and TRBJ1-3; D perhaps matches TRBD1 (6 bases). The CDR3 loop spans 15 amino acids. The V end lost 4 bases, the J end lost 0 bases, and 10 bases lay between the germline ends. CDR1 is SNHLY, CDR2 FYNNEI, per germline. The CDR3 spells CASSVGQLSGNTIYF. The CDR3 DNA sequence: TGTGCCAGCAGTGTTGGACAGCTCTCTGGAAACACCATATATTTT.

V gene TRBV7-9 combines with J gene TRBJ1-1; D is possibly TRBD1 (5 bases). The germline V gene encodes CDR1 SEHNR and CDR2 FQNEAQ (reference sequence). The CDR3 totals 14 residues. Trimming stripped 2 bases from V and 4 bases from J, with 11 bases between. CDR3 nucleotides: TGTGCCAGCAGCTTACAGGGAAGTGGCACTGAAGCTTTCTTT. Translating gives CASSLQGSGTEAFF. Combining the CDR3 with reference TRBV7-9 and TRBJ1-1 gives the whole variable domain DTGVSQNPRHKITKRGQNVTFRCDPISEHNRLYWYRQTLGQGPEFLTYFQNEAQLEKSRLLSDRFSAERPKGSFSTLEIQRTEQGDSAMYLCASSLQGSGTEAFFGQGTRLTVV.

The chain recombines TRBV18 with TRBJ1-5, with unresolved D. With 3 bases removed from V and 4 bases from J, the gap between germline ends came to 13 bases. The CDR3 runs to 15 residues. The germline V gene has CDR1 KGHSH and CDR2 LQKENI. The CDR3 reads CASSPGVPGNQPQHF. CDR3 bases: TGTGCCAGCTCACCTGGAGTACCCGGGAATCAGCCCCAGCATTTT.

Here the CDR3 DNA reads TGCAGCGTTAAACAGGGGGTAAATGAAAAACTGTTTTTT. Amino acids: CSVKQGVNEKLFF. The chain couples TRBV29-1 to TRBJ1-4; 8 bases fit TRBD1. Trimming at V came to 5 bases and at J to 5 bases, leaving 4 bases not matched to a gene. This CDR3 contains 13 residues. Germline V lookup: CDR1 SQVTM, CDR2 ANQGSEA. The variable domain in full, completed from reference TRBV29-1 and TRBJ1-4, reads SAVISQKPSRDICQRGTSLTIQCQVDSQVTMMFWYRQQPGQSLTLIATANQGSEATYESGFVIDKFPISRPNLTFSTLTVSNMSPEDSSIYLCSVKQGVNEKLFFGSGTQLSVL.

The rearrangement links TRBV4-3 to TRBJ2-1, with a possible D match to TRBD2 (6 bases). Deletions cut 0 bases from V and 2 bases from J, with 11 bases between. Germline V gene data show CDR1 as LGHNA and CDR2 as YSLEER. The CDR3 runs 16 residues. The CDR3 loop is CASSQEGGQPYNEQFF. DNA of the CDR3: TGCGCCAGCAGCCAAGAAGGAGGGCAGCCCTACAATGAGCAGTTCTTC.

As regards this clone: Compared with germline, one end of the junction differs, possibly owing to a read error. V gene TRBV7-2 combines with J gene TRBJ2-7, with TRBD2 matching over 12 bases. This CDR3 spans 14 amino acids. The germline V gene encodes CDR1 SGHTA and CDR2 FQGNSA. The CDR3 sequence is CASSPSGLAGQLHF. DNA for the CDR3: TGTGCCAGCAGCCCTTCTGGACTAGCGGGACAACTACACTTC.